This T cell receptor beta chain originates from a study of identical twins. One entry per CDR3 protein results from TCRdb running MiXCR on the 5' RACE reads. The sample yields some 790,000 distinct CDR3 sequences, over 15% seen once. Ten or more counts support this clonotype. The same sample was also studied in work on T cells expressing NK-cell markers. This second report adds: Seven of the eight sequenced donors were classified as HCMV-seropositive, and one was classified as seronegative. Dominant NKG2C+ clonotypes were found to form 1.0-7.0% of CD8+ T cells in about 6 donors.

The sequencing input was PBMCs. This sequence was found in a woman between 18 and 29 years old in good health.

The CDR3 sequence is CSVGPGTRHTQYF. DNA for the CDR3: TGCAGCGTTGGTCCCGGGACTAGGCATACGCAGTATTTT. The chain joins TRBV29-1 to TRBJ2-3, with TRBD2 matching 8 bases. The J segment lost 7 bases and the V segment lost 4 bases, leaving 7 bases of the junction unmatched. CDR1 SQVTM and CDR2 ANQGSEA come from the germline V gene. The CDR3 covers 13 residues.